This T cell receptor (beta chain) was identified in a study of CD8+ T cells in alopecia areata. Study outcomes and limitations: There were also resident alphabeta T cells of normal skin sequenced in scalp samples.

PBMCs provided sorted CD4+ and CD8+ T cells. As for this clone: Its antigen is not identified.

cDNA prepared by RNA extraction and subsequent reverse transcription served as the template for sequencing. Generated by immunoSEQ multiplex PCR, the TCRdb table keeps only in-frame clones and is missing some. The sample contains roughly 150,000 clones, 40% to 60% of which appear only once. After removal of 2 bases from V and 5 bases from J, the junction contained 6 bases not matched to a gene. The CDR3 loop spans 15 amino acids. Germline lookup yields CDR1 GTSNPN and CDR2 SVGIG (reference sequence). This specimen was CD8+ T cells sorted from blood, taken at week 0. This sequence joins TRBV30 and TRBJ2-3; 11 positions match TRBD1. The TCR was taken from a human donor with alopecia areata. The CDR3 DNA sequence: TGTGCCTGGAGTTGGACAGGGGGCGAAGGAGATACGCAGTATTTT. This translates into CAWSWTGGEGDTQYF.